A single sample is the source of the 22 T cell receptor beta chains below, sequenced in a study of blood T cell repertoires in COVID-19. Sequencing was performed with immunoSEQ multiplex PCR; in TCRdb, only in-frame clones are kept and a portion is missing. Counted here are 350,000 to 450,000 clones, about four fifths occurring once; the ten biggest clones make up less than 6%. Sequencing input: PBMCs or T cells enriched from blood (not recorded which). The source is a woman between 45 and 65 years old who had recovered from COVID-19.

The rearrangement links TRBV27 to TRBJ1-2; 9 nucleotides align to TRBD1. Germline CDR1 and CDR2: MNHEY and SMNVEV (reference sequence). The ends lost 4 bases at V and 8 bases at J; junction bases unmatched: 5. The CDR3 consists of 13 residues. The CDR3 region is CASSWDRAGGYTF. DNA for the CDR3: TGTGCCAGCAGTTGGGACAGGGCTGGGGGCTACACCTTC.

Here the CDR3 reads CAISESGRAYGYTF. DNA of the CDR3: TGTGCCATCAGTGAGTCGGGCAGGGCCTATGGCTACACCTTC. The V and J genes are TRBV10-3 and TRBJ1-2, with a possible D match to TRBD1 (5 bases). The CDR3 has 14 amino acids. The V gene's germline CDR1 is ENHRY and CDR2 SYGVKD. Trimming removed 0 bases at V and 4 bases at J, with 9 bases between.

The chain combines TRBV19 with TRBJ1-2, with 12 nucleotides matching TRBD1. The CDR3 runs 16 residues. Unmatched junction bases numbered 10, after V lost 4 bases and J lost 7 bases. Germline-derived CDR1 and CDR2 are LNHDA and SQIVND (reference sequence). The CDR3 nucleotides read TGTGCCAGTAGTACCCACGGGACAGGGGGCGCAGGTGGCTACACCTTC. Translation: CASSTHGTGGAGGYTF.

This chain joins TRBV5-1 and TRBJ2-3; 13 bases match TRBD2. Germline CDR1 and CDR2: SGHRS and YFSETQ. The CDR3 is made up of 14 amino acids. The V gene end was trimmed by 6 bases and the J gene end by 5 bases; junction bases not matched to a gene: 3. The chain's CDR3 is CASTGLAGVDTQYF. The CDR3 nucleotides read TGCGCCAGCACAGGACTAGCGGGAGTAGATACGCAGTATTTT.

There are a few counts of this clone. The chain uses TRBV18 and TRBJ2-3, with D possibly being TRBD1 (5 bases). Germline V gene data show CDR1 as KGHSH and CDR2 as LQKENI. Trimming shortened V by 1 base and J by 2 bases, and 16 bases separated the two germline ends. This CDR3 contains 17 residues. The DNA for the CDR3 is TGTGCCAGCTCACCACAGCAGGGTAACAGGATCACAGATACGCAGTATTTT. It specifies CASSPQQGNRITDTQYF.

The CDR3 region is CASSLSDRATEAFF. The CDR3 region has the DNA TGTGCCAGCAGCCTATCAGACAGGGCCACTGAAGCTTTCTTT. The V call is TRBV9, the J call TRBJ1-1; 7 positions match TRBD1. Germline V gives CDR1 SGDLS, CDR2 YYNGEE. The junction had 7 bases not matched to a gene; V was cut back by 4 bases and J by 4 bases. The CDR3 has 14 amino acids.

This clone has just one count. CDR3 sequence: CASSQVQGIGYGYTF. CDR3 nucleotides: TGTGCCAGCAGCCAAGTCCAGGGGATCGGCTATGGCTACACCTTC. The rearrangement uses TRBV3-1 (or the pseudogene TRBV3-2) and TRBJ1-2; TRBD1 might be the D (6 bases). This CDR3 comprises 15 residues. From germline, CDR1 is LGHDT and CDR2 YNNKEL (reference sequence). V was shortened by 1 base and J by 4 bases, with 13 bases between the two germline ends.

A few counts support this clone. The rearrangement uses TRBV7-2 and TRBJ1-2; 7 bases match TRBD1. This CDR3 spans 17 amino acids. Germline assignment: CDR1 SGHTA and CDR2 FQGNSA. The V segment lost 1 base and the J segment 7 bases; nucleotides outside the gene matches: 15. The CDR3 region has the DNA TGTGCCAGCAGCTTAGACTATTCGAGGGGGCCCTCTCTTGGCTACACCTTC. It translates to CASSLDYSRGPSLGYTF.

V and J are TRBV7-2 and TRBJ1-1; D unclear. V was clipped by 5 bases and J by 1 base, with 11 bases between them. This CDR3 is 14 amino acids long. The germline CDR1 and CDR2 sequences are SGHTA and FQGNSA. As DNA, the CDR3 is TGTGCCAGCAGCCGCGCCCGGGGGAACACTGAAGCTTTCTTT. It specifies CASSRARGNTEAFF.

The CDR3 spells CASSEPGAGPEAFF. The CDR3 DNA reads as TGTGCCAGCAGCGAACCTGGGGCAGGGCCTGAAGCTTTCTTT. This chain connects TRBV11-2 to TRBJ1-1, with a possible D match to TRBD1 (5 bases). This CDR3 has 14 amino acids. Germline V gene lookup returns CDR1 SGHAT and CDR2 FQNNGV. V was pared by 5 bases and J by 6 bases, with 16 bases between. The variable domain in full, with the rest retrieved from reference TRBV11-2 and TRBJ1-1, is EAGVAQSPRYKIIEKRQSVAFWCNPISGHATLYWYQQILGQGPKLLIQFQNNGVVDDSQLPKDRFSAERLKGVDSTLKIQPAKLEDSAVYLCASSEPGAGPEAFFGQGTRLTVV.

The J gene is TRBJ1-2, the V gene TRBV6-6, with a possible D match to TRBD1 (5 bases). CDR3 length equals 13 residues. V shed 4 bases and J shed 6 bases, with 12 bases lying between them. CDR1 MNHNY and CDR2 SVGAGI come from the germline V gene (reference sequence). The CDR3 region has the DNA TGTGCCAGCAGTTCCCAGGGCCGGAATGGCTACACCTTC. It encodes CASSSQGRNGYTF.

The chain recombines TRBV3-1 (or the pseudogene TRBV3-2) with TRBJ2-1; D may be TRBD2 (5 bases). The CDR3 runs to 14 residues. V shed 0 bases and J shed 9 bases, with 12 bases lying between them. Germline-derived CDR1 and CDR2 are LGHDT and YNNKEL (reference sequence). CDR3 DNA sequence: TGTGCCAGCAGCCAAGATCCGGGGTCTATTGAGCAGTTCTTC. It yields the protein CASSQDPGSIEQFF.

The chain has TRBV11-2 and TRBJ1-4; D unclear. The CDR3 runs 14 residues. The germline V and J ends were trimmed by 2 bases and 8 bases, with 12 bases remaining between them. Germline V lookup: CDR1 SGHAT, CDR2 FQNNGV. CDR3 loop: CASSLIRAREKLFF. DNA of the CDR3: TGTGCCAGCAGCTTAATTCGAGCGAGAGAAAAACTGTTTTTT.

The CDR3 protein is CASSYPSSGSLETQYF. The DNA for the CDR3 is TGTGCCAGCAGCTATCCCTCTAGCGGGAGCTTGGAGACCCAGTACTTC. This chain uses TRBV5-5 with TRBJ2-5, with 10 bases fitting TRBD2. Trimming cost V 3 bases and J 5 bases; bases outside gene matches: 10. Germline V CDR1 and CDR2: SGHKS, YYEKEE (reference sequence). CDR3 length equals 16 residues.

This chain links TRBV5-6 with TRBJ1-2; D unresolved. Looked up from germline, CDR1 is SGHDT and CDR2 is YYEEEE. This CDR3 region has 14 residues. V was shortened by 3 bases and J by 4 bases, with 13 bases between the two germline ends. The CDR3 DNA follows: TGTGCCAGCAGCTCGGAGGTGGCAGGCTATGGCTACACCTTC. Amino acid sequence: CASSSEVAGYGYTF.

This clone was picked up a small number of times. This rearrangement joins TRBV2 to TRBJ1-1, with D perhaps TRBD1 (6 bases). Trimming shortened V by 2 bases and J by 7 bases, and 17 bases separated the two germline ends. This CDR3 is 15 amino acids long. Germline V lookup: CDR1 SNHLY, CDR2 FYNNEI. The CDR3 sequence is CASSELSRGTFEAFF. The CDR3 DNA is TGTGCCAGCAGTGAATTATCCAGGGGCACTTTTGAAGCTTTCTTT.

This chain joins TRBV2 and TRBJ1-2; tentatively, D is TRBD1 (6 bases). Germline loops: CDR1 SNHLY, CDR2 FYNNEI. Trimming cost V 6 bases and J 3 bases, with 14 bases left between them. The CDR3 is made up of 14 amino acids. The CDR3 DNA is TGTGCCAGCAGCAAAAGACAGGCGCACTATGGCTACACCTTC. Translated: CASSKRQAHYGYTF.

The chain is built from TRBV29-1 and TRBJ1-1, with D perhaps TRBD1 (5 bases). CDR1 SQVTM and CDR2 ANQGSEA come from the germline V gene. V was cut by 7 bases and J by 7 bases, with 16 bases left in between. This CDR3 spans 12 amino acids. CDR3 residues: CSGGSGIYEAFF. In DNA form, the CDR3 reads TGCAGCGGGGGGTCGGGGATTTATGAAGCTTTCTTT.

The CDR3 DNA reads TGTGCCAGCTTAGCCGGGACAGGGATGTACAATGAGCAGTTCTTC. It yields the protein CASLAGTGMYNEQFF. J is TRBJ2-1 and V is TRBV5-6; the match to TRBD1 covers 9 bases. The junction had 9 bases not matched to a gene; V was cut back by 7 bases and J by 4 bases. CDR1 is SGHDT and CDR2 is YYEEEE in the germline V gene. This CDR3 contains 15 residues.

CDR3 loop: CASSAPTRGTTSYEQYF. The CDR3 region has the DNA TGTGCCAGCAGCGCCCCGACGCGGGGGACTACCTCCTACGAGCAGTACTTC. The chain has TRBV5-6 and TRBJ2-7; TRBD2 matches at 7 bases. Germline assignment: CDR1 SGHDT and CDR2 YYEEEE. The junction had 13 bases not matched to a gene; V was cut back by 4 bases and J by 0 bases. The CDR3 is 17 residues long.

The V call is TRBV19, the J call TRBJ2-1; tentative D call: TRBD2 (6 bases). The germline V gene has CDR1 LNHDA and CDR2 SQIVND (reference sequence). V lost 4 bases and J lost 7, with 11 bases in between. The CDR3 totals 13 residues. The CDR3 nucleotides read TGTGCCAGTAGTACAGATGGAGGGAATGAGCAGTTCTTC. It is translated as CASSTDGGNEQFF.

This chain joins TRBV7-2 and TRBJ1-2; D is possibly TRBD1 (6 bases). V lost 1 base and J lost 4, with 19 bases in between. CDR1 SGHTA and CDR2 FQGNSA come from the germline V gene. CDR3 length equals 17 residues. The CDR3 DNA reads as TGTGCCAGCAGCTTAGATCTAATAGGGGGACGTCTCTATGGCTACACCTTC. Encoded protein: CASSLDLIGGRLYGYTF.